The 23 T cell receptor beta chains below all came from one sample that was sequenced in a study of OX40 agonist ivuxolimab in advanced cancers. Sequenced by immunoSEQ multiplex PCR; TCRdb stores in-frame clones only, minus some. The sample includes tens of thousands of clones, 90% to 95% of them seen just once. Specimen: CD4+ or CD8+ T cells sorted from blood, collected in a trial of the OX40 agonist ivuxolimab. The source of these receptors is an adult with an advanced solid tumor such as melanoma, head and neck, liver or kidney cancer.

V is TRBV4-2 and J is TRBJ2-5; a possible D gene is TRBD1 (5 bases). With 0 bases removed from V and 4 bases from J, the gap between germline ends came to 9 bases. This CDR3 region has 14 residues. Germline V gene sequence: CDR1 LGHNA, CDR2 YNFKEQ. The CDR3 protein is CASSQEWTSETQYF. In nucleotides, the CDR3 is TGTGCCAGCAGCCAAGAGTGGACATCAGAGACCCAGTACTTC.

The chain is built from TRBV5-1 and TRBJ2-5; TRBD1 might be the D (6 bases). This CDR3 is built from 17 residues. The germline gives CDR1 SGHRS, CDR2 YFSETQ. V shed 4 bases and J shed 5 bases, with 24 bases lying between them. The CDR3 region has the DNA TGCGCCAGCAGCCTTCCAAAGGGGGTATATATCGGGGAGACCCAGTACTTC. It is translated as CASSLPKGVYIGETQYF.

The CDR3 DNA reads TGTGCCAGCAGCAAAGACAGGGGTAGCAATCAGCCCCAGCATTTT. It codes for CASSKDRGSNQPQHF. The rearrangement joins TRBV5-4 to TRBJ1-5; 8 bases match TRBD1. Germline lookup yields CDR1 SGHNT and CDR2 YYREEE (reference sequence). This CDR3 region has 15 residues. V was pared by 4 bases and J by 0 bases, with 3 bases of the junction left unmatched.

The chain couples TRBV7-9 to TRBJ2-3; no clear D. The CDR3 contains 13 residues. Germline V gene sequence: CDR1 SEHNR, CDR2 FQNEAQ (reference sequence). Trimming took 5 bases from V and 5 from J, leaving 11 bases between them. CDR3 sequence (DNA): TGTGCCAGCAGCGTTAACCCTAAAGATACGCAGTATTTT. This translates into CASSVNPKDTQYF.

The genes are TRBV5-1 and TRBJ2-1; 9 bases match TRBD2. Per germline, CDR1 SGHRS and CDR2 YFSETQ. The V and J ends lost 2 bases and 8 bases, in that order; junction bases with no gene match: 11. The CDR3 consists of 16 residues. CDR3 loop: CASSFQGTSRIDEQFF. CDR3 nucleotides: TGCGCCAGCAGCTTCCAAGGGACTAGCAGAATAGATGAGCAGTTCTTC. The full variable domain, rest sourced from reference TRBV5-1 and TRBJ2-1, is KAGVTQTPRYLIKTRGQQVTLSCSPISGHRSVSWYQQTPGQGLQFLFEYFSETQRNKGNFPGRFSGRQFSNSRSEMNVSTLELGDSALYLCASSFQGTSRIDEQFFGPGTRLTVL.

V and J are TRBV10-3 and TRBJ1-1, with D perhaps matching TRBD1 (5 bases). V dropped 2 bases and J dropped 4 bases, with 11 bases sitting between them. Germline loops: CDR1 ENHRY, CDR2 SYGVKD. The CDR3 runs to 14 residues. This CDR3 is CAISEDSGTTEAFF. For the CDR3, the DNA is TGTGCCATCAGTGAGGACAGTGGGACCACTGAAGCTTTCTTT.

V and J are TRBV10-3 and TRBJ2-1; 7 bases match TRBD1. CDR1 is ENHRY, CDR2 SYGVKD, per germline. The CDR3 loop spans 13 amino acids. Trimming cost V 5 bases and J 7 bases; bases outside gene matches: 5. In DNA form, the CDR3 reads TGTGCCATCAGTTCCGGGACAGCAAATGAGCAGTTCTTC. Translating gives CAISSGTANEQFF.

V usage is TRBV30 and J usage is TRBJ1-5; perhaps TRBD1 as D (5 bases). CDR3 length: 13 residues. The germline V and J ends were trimmed by 3 bases and 4 bases, with 10 bases remaining between them. The germline V gene has CDR1 GTSNPN and CDR2 SVGIG (reference sequence). CDR3 DNA: TGTGCCTGGAGCCAGACAGTTAATCAGCCCCAGCATTTT. It specifies CAWSQTVNQPQHF.

The chain employs TRBV5-1 and TRBJ2-3; 7 positions agree with TRBD1. Germline CDR1 SGHRS, CDR2 YFSETQ. This CDR3 is 16 amino acids long. V dropped 4 bases and J dropped 1; count of bases not matched to a gene: 9. CDR3 DNA: TGCGCCAGCAGCATATTAAATACAGGGGGCACAGATACGCAGTATTTT. This translates into CASSILNTGGTDTQYF.

The chain uses TRBV28 and TRBJ2-1; a weak D match, TRBD2 (5 bases). V lost 8 bases and J 5 bases, leaving 13 bases between the germline ends. The CDR3 contains 13 residues. Germline V lookup: CDR1 MDHEN, CDR2 SYDVKM. CDR3 sequence reads: CASARADHNEQFF. CDR3 DNA sequence: TGTGCCAGCGCACGAGCGGACCACAATGAGCAGTTCTTC.

CDR3 sequence reads: CASTSGLAIKNEQFF. The CDR3 bases are TGTGCCAGTACCTCGGGACTAGCGATAAAGAATGAGCAGTTCTTC. This rearrangement joins TRBV19 to TRBJ2-1; 10 nucleotides line up with TRBD2. V lost 7 bases, J lost 7 bases, and 10 bases stayed unmatched. CDR3 size: 15 residues. Germline CDR1 is LNHDA and CDR2 is SQIVND (reference sequence).

This rearrangement joins TRBV5-4 to TRBJ2-7, with 9 bases that match TRBD1. Germline CDR1 SGHNT, CDR2 YYREEE (reference sequence). The length of the CDR3 is 16 residues. With 1 base clipped from V and 5 bases from J, the junction kept 10 bases outside the gene matches. The CDR3, as DNA: TGTGCCAGCAGCTTGTGGACAGGGGCATCCATAGACGAGCAGTACTTC. Residues: CASSLWTGASIDEQYF.

V is TRBV20-1 and J is TRBJ2-5, with D hard to call. The CDR3 contains 11 residues. Germline V CDR1 and CDR2: DFQATT, SNEGSKA (reference sequence). The V end lost 0 bases, the J end lost 4 bases, and 3 bases lay between the germline ends. CDR3 in DNA: TGCAGTGCTAGAGATGCAGAGACCCAGTACTTC. Translation: CSARDAETQYF.

The chain is built from TRBV2 and TRBJ2-5; maybe TRBD2 (6 bases). This CDR3 has 15 residues. The germline V gene encodes CDR1 SNHLY and CDR2 FYNNEI. Trimming cost V 4 bases and J 2 bases, with 14 bases left between them. The CDR3 sequence: CASSGRALPQETQYF. For the CDR3, the DNA is TGTGCCAGCAGTGGGAGGGCTCTACCTCAAGAGACCCAGTACTTC.

This chain connects TRBV19 to TRBJ1-6; D gene unclear. The germline gives CDR1 LNHDA, CDR2 SQIVND (reference sequence). Trimming pared 8 bases from V and 12 bases from J, leaving 17 bases between. The CDR3 extends over 13 amino acids. This chain's CDR3 is CASSEAPEGPLHF. The DNA of the CDR3 is TGTGCCAGTTCTGAGGCCCCCGAAGGACCCCTCCACTTT.

This clone has a handful of counts. CDR3 in DNA: TGCGCCAGCGGGGGGCAGGGTAGTGAGACCCAGTACTTC. This translates into CASGGQGSETQYF. The rearrangement uses TRBV5-1 and TRBJ2-5; TRBD1 or TRBD2 may be the D gene (6 bases each). Trimming shortened V by 7 bases and J by 5 bases, and 15 bases separated the two germline ends. Germline V gene sequence: CDR1 SGHRS, CDR2 YFSETQ. The CDR3 covers 13 residues. Full variable domain (remainder filled in from reference TRBV5-1 and TRBJ2-5): KAGVTQTPRYLIKTRGQQVTLSCSPISGHRSVSWYQQTPGQGLQFLFEYFSETQRNKGNFPGRFSGRQFSNSRSEMNVSTLELGDSALYLCASGGQGSETQYFGPGTRLLVL.

As DNA, the CDR3 is TGTGCCAGCAGCCTAGACTCGCCGGGACAGGGCTCTAAGGTTTTCTTT. This encodes CASSLDSPGQGSKVFF. The chain has TRBV4-2 and TRBJ1-1; 9 bases map to TRBD1. The germline V gene encodes CDR1 LGHNA and CDR2 YNFKEQ. J was trimmed by 13 bases and V by 4 bases; bases with no gene match: 19. CDR3 length equals 16 residues.

J is TRBJ2-7 and V is TRBV29-1; D possibly corresponds to TRBD2 (5 bases). Germline V gene data show CDR1 as SQVTM and CDR2 as ANQGSEA. The CDR3 has 14 residues. Trimming cost V 2 bases and J 1 base, with 12 bases left between them. CDR3 amino acids: CSVESRTGSYEQYF. The DNA of the CDR3 is TGCAGCGTTGAATCTCGGACGGGATCCTACGAGCAGTACTTC.

The CDR3 sequence: CASADSGYGYTF. The CDR3 bases are TGTGCCAGCGCCGACAGCGGCTATGGCTACACCTTC. The rearrangement uses TRBV7-2 and TRBJ1-2; maybe TRBD1 (5 bases). Germline CDR1 and CDR2: SGHTA and FQGNSA. With 8 bases removed from V and 4 bases from J, the gap between germline ends came to 11 bases. The CDR3 totals 12 residues. Using reference TRBV7-2 and TRBJ1-2 for the parts outside the CDR3, the full variable domain is GAGVSQSPSNKVTEKGKDVELRCDPISGHTALYWYRQSLGQGLEFLIYFQGNSAPDKSGLPSDRFSAERTGGSVSTLTIQRTQQEDSAVYLCASADSGYGYTFGSGTRLTVV.

The chain employs TRBV6-1 and TRBJ2-2; D remains ambiguous. V was pared by 1 base and J by 5 bases, with 14 bases between. Germline CDR1 MNHNS, CDR2 SASEGT. The CDR3 is 16 amino acids. CDR3 sequence (DNA): TGTGCCAGCAGTGAAGTTCACCTAATGAGAACCGGGGAGCTGTTTTTT. This sequence encodes CASSEVHLMRTGELFF.

The rearrangement joins TRBV19 to TRBJ2-3, with D possibly TRBD1 on 6 matching bases. The germline V and J ends were trimmed by 1 base and 2 bases, with 10 bases remaining between them. CDR1 and CDR2 (germline): LNHDA, SQIVND (reference sequence). The CDR3 runs to 15 residues. This chain's CDR3 is CASSIGQVITDTQYF. The CDR3 DNA sequence: TGTGCCAGTAGTATAGGACAGGTGATCACAGATACGCAGTATTTT.

V usage is TRBV2 and J usage is TRBJ2-1, with D perhaps matching TRBD2 (5 bases). The CDR3 loop spans 12 amino acids. Trimming left V 2 bases short and J 8 bases short, with 7 bases between. CDR1 SNHLY and CDR2 FYNNEI come from the germline V gene. The CDR3 loop is CASSELADEQFF. The DNA for the CDR3 is TGTGCCAGCAGTGAACTAGCCGATGAGCAGTTCTTC.

V is TRBV2 and J is TRBJ1-5; no clear D. This CDR3 contains 15 residues. Trimming pared 3 bases from V and 1 base from J, leaving 10 bases between. In germline, CDR1 is SNHLY, CDR2 FYNNEI. CDR3 sequence: CASSDDTLSNQPQHF. CDR3 coding DNA: TGTGCCAGCAGTGATGACACCCTCAGCAATCAGCCCCAGCATTTT.